Shown below are 2 T cell receptor beta chains from a single sample sequenced in a study of neurological immune-mediated disorders. Time point denoted: longitudinal time-point 1 (baseline). TCRdb re-called the 5' RACE reads through MiXCR, storing one row per CDR3 protein. Of 70,000 to 75,000 distinct CDR3 sequences listed, roughly 13% are singletons. The specimen was PBMCs. These receptors came from a female donor with HTLV-1-associated myelopathy (HAM/TSP).

The table lists this clonotype with many counts. The rearrangement joins TRBV7-9 to TRBJ2-1, with 10 bases aligning to TRBD1. CDR1 is SEHNR, CDR2 FQNEAQ, per germline (reference sequence). Trimming at V came to 0 bases and at J to 6 bases, leaving 8 bases not matched to a gene. The CDR3 has 17 residues. The CDR3 sequence: CASSLATGTGVINEQFF. DNA for the CDR3: TGTGCCAGCAGCTTAGCTACCGGGACAGGGGTGATCAATGAGCAGTTCTTC.

This clonotype was detected many times. The genes are TRBV24-1 and TRBJ2-1; 7 bases are a match to TRBD1. With 3 bases clipped from V and 0 bases from J, the junction kept 4 bases outside the gene matches. The CDR3 is 16 amino acids. CDR1 is KGHDR and CDR2 is SFDVKD in the germline V gene. The CDR3 loop is CATSDPSGGSYNEQFF. CDR3 nucleotide sequence: TGTGCCACCAGTGATCCTTCAGGGGGCTCCTACAATGAGCAGTTCTTC.